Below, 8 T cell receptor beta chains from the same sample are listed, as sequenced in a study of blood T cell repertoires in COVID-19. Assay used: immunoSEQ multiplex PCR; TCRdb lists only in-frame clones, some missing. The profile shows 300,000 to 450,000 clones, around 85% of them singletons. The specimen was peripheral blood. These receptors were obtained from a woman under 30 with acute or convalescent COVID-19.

CDR3 nucleotides: TGCGCCAGCAGCTGGATCCGGGACAGCACCTACGAGCAGTACTTC. Its protein is CASSWIRDSTYEQYF. The V gene is TRBV5-1, the J gene TRBJ2-7, with 7 bases matching TRBD1. The CDR3 spans 15 residues. Trimming cost V 3 bases and J 2 bases; bases outside gene matches: 8. The germline gives CDR1 SGHRS, CDR2 YFSETQ.

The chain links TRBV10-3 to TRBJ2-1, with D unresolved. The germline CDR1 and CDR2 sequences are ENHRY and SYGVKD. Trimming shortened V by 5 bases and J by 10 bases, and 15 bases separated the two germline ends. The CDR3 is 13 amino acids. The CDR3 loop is CAISPYNYWEQFF. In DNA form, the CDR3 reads TGTGCCATCAGTCCGTATAACTACTGGGAGCAGTTCTTC.

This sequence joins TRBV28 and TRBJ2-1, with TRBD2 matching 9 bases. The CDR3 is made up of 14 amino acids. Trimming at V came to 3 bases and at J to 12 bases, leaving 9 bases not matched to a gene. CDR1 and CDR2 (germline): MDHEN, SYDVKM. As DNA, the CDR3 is TGTGCCAGCAGTTTGGGACTAGCTCTCGTAGGGCAGTTCTTC. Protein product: CASSLGLALVGQFF.

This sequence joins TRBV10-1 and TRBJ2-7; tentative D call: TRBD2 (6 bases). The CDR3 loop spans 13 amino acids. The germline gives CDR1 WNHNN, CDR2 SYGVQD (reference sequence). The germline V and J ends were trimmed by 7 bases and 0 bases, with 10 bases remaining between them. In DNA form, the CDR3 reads TGCGCCAGCAACCCCGGGAGCTCCTACGAGCAGTACTTC. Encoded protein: CASNPGSSYEQYF.

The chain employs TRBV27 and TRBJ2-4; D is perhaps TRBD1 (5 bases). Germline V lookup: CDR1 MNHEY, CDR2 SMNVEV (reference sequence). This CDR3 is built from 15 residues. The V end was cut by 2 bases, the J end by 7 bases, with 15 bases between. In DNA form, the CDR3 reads TGTGCCAGCAGTTTAGACAGCCCCTTGGGGAACATTCAGTACTTC. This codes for CASSLDSPLGNIQYF.

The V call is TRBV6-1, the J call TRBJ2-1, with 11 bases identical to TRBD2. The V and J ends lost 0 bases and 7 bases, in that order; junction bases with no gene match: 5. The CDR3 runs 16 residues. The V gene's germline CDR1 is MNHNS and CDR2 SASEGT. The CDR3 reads CASSEARLAGGNEQFF. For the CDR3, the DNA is TGTGCCAGCAGTGAAGCGCGCCTAGCGGGAGGAAATGAGCAGTTCTTC.

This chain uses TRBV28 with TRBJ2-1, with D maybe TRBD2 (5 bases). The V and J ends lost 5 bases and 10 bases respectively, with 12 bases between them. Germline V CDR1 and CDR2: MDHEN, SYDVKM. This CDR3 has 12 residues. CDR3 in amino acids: CASSPSIGEQFF. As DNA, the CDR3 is TGTGCCAGCAGTCCTAGCATAGGCGAGCAGTTCTTC.

CDR3 protein: CASSLTGSRSTEAFF. CDR3 DNA sequence: TGTGCCAGCAGCTTGACAGGGAGCCGGAGCACTGAAGCTTTCTTT. The rearrangement uses TRBV5-8 and TRBJ1-1, with D possibly being TRBD1 (6 bases). Trimming shortened V by 1 base and J by 4 bases, and 14 bases separated the two germline ends. CDR1 and CDR2 from the germline V gene are SGHTS and YDEGEE. CDR3 length equals 15 residues.